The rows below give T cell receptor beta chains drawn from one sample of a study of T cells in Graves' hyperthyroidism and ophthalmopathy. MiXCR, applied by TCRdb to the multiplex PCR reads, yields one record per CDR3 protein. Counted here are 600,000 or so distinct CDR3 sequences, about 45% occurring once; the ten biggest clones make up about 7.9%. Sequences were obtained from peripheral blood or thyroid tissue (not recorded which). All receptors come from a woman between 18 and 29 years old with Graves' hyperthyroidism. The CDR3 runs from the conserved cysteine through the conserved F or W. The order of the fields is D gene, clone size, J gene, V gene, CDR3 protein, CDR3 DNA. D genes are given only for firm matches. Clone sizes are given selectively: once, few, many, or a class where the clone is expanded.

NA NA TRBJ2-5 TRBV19 CASSIIGAQETQYF TGTGCCAGTAGTATAATTGGAGCCCAAGAGACCCAGTACTTC
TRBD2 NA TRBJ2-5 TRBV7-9 CASSTRDSGRETQYF TGTGCCAGCAGTACCCGTGATAGCGGGAGGGAGACCCAGTACTTC
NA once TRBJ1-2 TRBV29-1 CSALRRQPQGYTF TGCAGCGCCCTGAGAAGACAGCCGCAGGGCTACACCTTC
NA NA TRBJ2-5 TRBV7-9 CASTSSAVPTQYF TGTGCCAGCACCAGTAGCGCCGTCCCGACCCAGTACTTC
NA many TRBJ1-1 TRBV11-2 CASSLSETEAFF TGTGCCAGCAGCTTAAGCGAGACTGAAGCTTTCTTT
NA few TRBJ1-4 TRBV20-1 CSAESTATNEKLFF TGCAGTGCCGAAAGCACAGCAACTAATGAAAAACTGTTTTTT
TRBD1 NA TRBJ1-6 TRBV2 CASSGQGYSPLHF TGTGCCAGCAGTGGACAGGGGTACTCACCCCTCCACTTT
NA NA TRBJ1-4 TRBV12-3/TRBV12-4 CASSLPPGNEKLFF TGTGCCAGCAGTTTGCCCCCGGGGAATGAAAAACTGTTTTTT
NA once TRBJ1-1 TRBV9 CASSQELTVTNTEAFF TGTGCCAGCAGCCAGGAGTTGACAGTAACGAACACTGAAGCTTTCTTT
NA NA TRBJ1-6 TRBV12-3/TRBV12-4 CASSLLIPRGNSPLHF TGTGCCAGCAGTTTATTGATTCCGAGGGGTAATTCACCCCTCCACTTT
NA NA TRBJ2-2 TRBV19 CASLWSNTGELFF TGTGCCAGCCTTTGGTCGAACACCGGGGAGCTGTTTTTT